Sequencing of this TCR beta chain was carried out in a study of blood T cells in healthy people across ages. Each donor supplied around 10 milliliters of peripheral blood. Germline loops: CDR1 SEHNR, CDR2 FQNEAQ (reference sequence). V lost 4 bases to trimming and J lost 5 bases, with 16 bases between them. This CDR3 comprises 15 residues. Only a few counts were recorded for this clonotype. It was with a sample-barcoded 5' primer and a J-beta primer mix that a second PCR of roughly 7 to 11 cycles was run. TCRdb called the 5' RACE reads again in MiXCR, with one record for every CDR3 protein. The sample consists of almost 550,000 distinct CDR3 sequences, more than 20% of them appearing once. These records were also assigned to another study, of T cells of mothers and their children. That source notes: Material was donated by three healthy Caucasian mothers and their six children.

This sequence joins TRBV7-9 and TRBJ2-3; no reliable D call. This TCR derives from a boy under 18 in good health. The sequenced sample consisted of blood. The DNA for the CDR3 is TGTGCCAGCAGCTCGACCCCCGAGGCGGTAGATACGCAGTATTTT. Translated: CASSSTPEAVDTQYF.